Below are 13 T cell receptor beta chains sequenced from a single sample in a study of shared clonotypes between healthy human individuals (dated by TCRdb to about 2020). Library prep was done by the immunoSEQ multiplex PCR assay. TCRdb obtained this table from immuneACCESS and retained in-frame rearrangements with V and J assigned. These tables miss some clones; where compared with another copy, unresolved V genes account for less than half of the shortfall, and the remainder is unexplained. The sample table shows under 700,000 clones, and approximately 95% are seen once. The ten largest clones represent around 0.12% of the sample. CD8 naive samples were CD45RO-negative cells positively selected for CCR7, giving a CD45RA+CCR7+ population that excluded TemRA cells. The source material was naive CD8+ T cells sorted from blood. Per the publication, the cell subset or site label means: CD45RA+CCR7+. Source of these receptors: a woman under 40 in good health.

The chain is built from TRBV27 and TRBJ1-5; 8 bases match TRBD1. V was pared by 9 bases and J by 3 bases, with 19 bases of the junction left unmatched. Germline CDR1 is MNHEY and CDR2 is SMNVEV (reference sequence). The CDR3 loop spans 18 amino acids. The CDR3 spells CARSSGGRHVEPNQPQHF. The CDR3 nucleotides are TGTGCCAGGTCTTCAGGGGGCCGGCATGTGGAGCCCAATCAGCCCCAGCATTTT.

The chain couples TRBV9 to TRBJ1-2, with 7 bases that match TRBD1. This CDR3 is built from 15 residues. V was clipped by 3 bases and J by 5 bases; unmatched bases: 10. The germline V gene has CDR1 SGDLS and CDR2 YYNGEE. The CDR3 spells CASSGNRGGFYGYTF. The CDR3 DNA follows: TGTGCCAGCAGCGGGAACAGGGGAGGGTTTTATGGCTACACCTTC.

This clone was seen more than once but under ten times. This chain joins TRBV7-6 and TRBJ2-2; no clear D gene. V shed 0 bases and J shed 7 bases, with 0 bases lying between them. Looked up from germline, CDR1 is SGHVS and CDR2 is FNYEAQ. CDR3 length: 11 amino acids. CDR3 sequence reads: CASSLAGELFF. As DNA, the CDR3 is TGTGCCAGCAGCTTAGCCGGGGAGCTGTTTTTT.

The genes are TRBV16 and TRBJ2-1, with D possibly being TRBD1 or TRBD2 (5 bases each). The V end was cut by 0 bases, the J end by 4 bases, with 10 bases between. Germline CDR1 is KGHSY and CDR2 is FQNENV. This CDR3 comprises 15 residues. Here the CDR3 DNA reads TGTGCCAGCAGCCAATCGTCGGGGCGGTACAATGAGCAGTTCTTC. This sequence encodes CASSQSSGRYNEQFF.

The gene calls are TRBV7-9 and TRBJ2-1, with D perhaps matching TRBD2 (6 bases). CDR1 is SEHNR and CDR2 is FQNEAQ in the germline V gene (reference sequence). Trimming took off 4 bases at V and 2 bases at J, with 15 bases between the two ends. CDR3 length equals 16 residues. CDR3 DNA: TGTGCCAGCAGCTCCACCCTTGGGGGGACCTACAATGAGCAGTTCTTC. It specifies CASSSTLGGTYNEQFF.

The V gene is TRBV14, the J gene TRBJ2-2; TRBD1 matches 7 bases. This CDR3 has 17 amino acids. Germline V gives CDR1 SGHDN, CDR2 FVKESK. V gave up 0 bases and J gave up 6 bases; unmatched junction bases: 10. The CDR3 spells CASSQDSRDSLAGELFF. The CDR3 bases are TGTGCCAGCAGCCAAGATTCCCGGGACAGCTTGGCCGGGGAGCTGTTTTTT.

The chain is built from TRBV19 and TRBJ2-3, with 14 bases fitting TRBD2. Trimming cost V 5 bases and J 2 bases; bases outside gene matches: 6. The CDR3 runs 17 residues. Germline lookup yields CDR1 LNHDA and CDR2 SQIVND (reference sequence). The CDR3 loop reads CASSLTGLAGATDTQYF. The CDR3 DNA sequence: TGTGCCAGTAGTCTCACGGGACTAGCGGGAGCCACAGATACGCAGTATTTT.

The V and J genes are TRBV19 and TRBJ2-1; 8 nucleotides match TRBD2. Germline lookup yields CDR1 LNHDA and CDR2 SQIVND (reference sequence). This CDR3 has 17 amino acids. V was clipped by 3 bases and J by 0 bases; unmatched bases: 7. The CDR3 DNA reads TGTGCCAGTAGTATCCAACTAGCGGCAAGCTCCTACAATGAGCAGTTCTTC. As protein: CASSIQLAASSYNEQFF. The whole variable domain, remainder taken from reference TRBV19 and TRBJ2-1, is DGGITQSPKYLFRKEGQNVTLSCEQNLNHDAMYWYRQDPGQGLRLIYYSQIVNDFQKGDIAEGYSVSREKKESFPLTVTSAQKNPTAFYLCASSIQLAASSYNEQFFGPGTRLTVL.

The V call is TRBV11-2, the J call TRBJ2-5; D is unresolved. Germline V gene sequence: CDR1 SGHAT, CDR2 FQNNGV. The CDR3 is made up of 14 amino acids. Trimming removed 2 bases at V and 2 bases at J, with 9 bases between. The CDR3 loop is CASSLSQTQETQYF. DNA of the CDR3: TGTGCCAGCAGCTTATCCCAGACTCAAGAGACCCAGTACTTC.

The chain recombines TRBV25-1 with TRBJ2-1; TRBD2 aligns across 7 bases. Germline lookup yields CDR1 MGHDK and CDR2 SYGVNS. The CDR3 length is 14 residues. With V trimmed by 3 bases and J by 10 bases, 9 bases remained unmatched. CDR3 in DNA: TGTGCCAGCAGTGAGGCGGGAGCCCCGGGGGAGCAGTTCTTC. Its translation is CASSEAGAPGEQFF.

The rearrangement joins TRBV28 to TRBJ2-5; D is perhaps TRBD2 (6 bases). V was pared by 3 bases and J by 2 bases, with 16 bases between. Germline CDR1 is MDHEN and CDR2 is SYDVKM. The CDR3 spans 16 residues. CDR3 region: CASSFPGGGKQETQYF. As DNA, the CDR3 is TGTGCCAGCAGTTTCCCGGGCGGCGGGAAGCAAGAGACCCAGTACTTC.

The chain couples TRBV27 to TRBJ2-7, with 10 positions matching TRBD2. The V gene's germline CDR1 is MNHEY and CDR2 SMNVEV (reference sequence). The CDR3 runs 15 residues. Trimming at V came to 5 bases and at J to 2 bases, leaving 6 bases not matched to a gene. In nucleotides, the CDR3 is TGTGCCAGCAGTGTGAGGACTAGCGGCGCCTACGAGCAGTACTTC. The encoded protein is CASSVRTSGAYEQYF.

The V gene is TRBV7-7, the J gene TRBJ2-4; 11 nucleotides align to TRBD1. The CDR3 runs 16 residues. J lost 5 bases, V lost 5 bases, and 8 bases had no gene match. Per germline, CDR1 SSHAT and CDR2 FNYEAQ (reference sequence). The CDR3 sequence: CASSHQDRGQENIQYF. As DNA, the CDR3 is TGTGCCAGCAGCCACCAGGACAGGGGGCAGGAAAACATTCAGTACTTC.